These T cell receptor beta chains were read from a single sample in a study of cytomegalovirus exposure and HLA in healthy donors. Here immunoSEQ multiplex PCR was the method, and the copy in TCRdb shows in-frame clones only, minus some. The data contain some 200,000 clones, over 75% of them seen just once; the ten biggest clones take up 6.3%. The material sequenced was PBMCs. These receptors came from a man aged 35 to 55 in good health and CMV-seropositive. The CDR3 runs from the conserved cysteine through the conserved F or W. Fields, in order: CDR3 DNA, CDR3 protein, clone size, J gene, D gene, CDR3 length, V gene. The D gene is left open where the match is weak. Rows may omit the clone size; those that give it use once, few, many or a size class.

CDR3nt: TGTGCCAGCAGCCAAGGTAGACTAGCCTCCACAGATACGCAGTATTTT
CDR3aa: CASSQGRLASTDTQYF
abundance: .
j_gene: TRBJ2-3
d_gene: TRBD2
len: 16
v_gene: TRBV14

CDR3nt: TGTGCCAGCAGGGGCAGTCTCTATGGCTACACCTTC
CDR3aa: CASRGSLYGYTF
abundance: .
j_gene: TRBJ1-2
d_gene: .
len: 12
v_gene: TRBV6-5

CDR3nt: TGCGCCAGCAGCTCTACTAGCGGGGGGTACAATGAGCAGTTCTTC
CDR3aa: CASSSTSGGYNEQFF
abundance: .
j_gene: TRBJ2-1
d_gene: TRBD2
len: 15
v_gene: TRBV5-1

CDR3nt: TGTGCCAGCTCACCAGGAGGGGGCGATTCCGAAGCTTTCTTT
CDR3aa: CASSPGGGDSEAFF
abundance: once
j_gene: TRBJ1-1
d_gene: TRBD1
len: 14
v_gene: TRBV18

CDR3nt: TGTGCCTGGGGGCCCCAGACCCAAGAGACCCAGTACTTC
CDR3aa: CAWGPQTQETQYF
abundance: .
j_gene: TRBJ2-5
d_gene: .
len: 13
v_gene: TRBV30

CDR3nt: TGTGCCAGCAGGGGCGGACAGGGAATTTACTACTATCAGCCCCAGCATTTT
CDR3aa: CASRGGQGIYYYQPQHF
abundance: few
j_gene: TRBJ1-5
d_gene: TRBD1
len: 17
v_gene: TRBV28

CDR3nt: TGTGCCAGCAGCTTAGAAGCTGTAAGCACAGATACGCAGTATTTT
CDR3aa: CASSLEAVSTDTQYF
abundance: .
j_gene: TRBJ2-3
d_gene: .
len: 15
v_gene: TRBV7-9

CDR3nt: TGTGCCAGCAGCTTACACCCTACAGGACCGCAGCCCCAGCATTTT
CDR3aa: CASSLHPTGPQPQHF
abundance: .
j_gene: TRBJ1-5
d_gene: .
len: 15
v_gene: TRBV7-2

CDR3nt: TGTGCCAGCTCACCGGGGCGGATGAATGAGCAGTTCTTC
CDR3aa: CASSPGRMNEQFF
abundance: .
j_gene: TRBJ2-1
d_gene: .
len: 13
v_gene: TRBV18

CDR3nt: TGCGCCAGCAGCTTGGGGCGGGGGGGATCGGCAGATACGCAGTATTTT
CDR3aa: CASSLGRGGSADTQYF
abundance: .
j_gene: TRBJ2-3
d_gene: TRBD2
len: 16
v_gene: TRBV5-1

CDR3nt: TGCAGCGTTTACAGGGGCTACGAGCAGTACTTC
CDR3aa: CSVYRGYEQYF
abundance: .
j_gene: TRBJ2-7
d_gene: TRBD1
len: 11
v_gene: TRBV29-1

CDR3nt: TGTGCCAGCAGCGTAGTTTACCCCGACATGGGCTACACCTTC
CDR3aa: CASSVVYPDMGYTF
abundance: .
j_gene: TRBJ1-2
d_gene: .
len: 14
v_gene: TRBV9

CDR3nt: TGTGCCAGTAGTATGATAGGGCGGGGGGGTAGAACTGAAGCTTTCTTT
CDR3aa: CASSMIGRGGRTEAFF
abundance: .
j_gene: TRBJ1-1
d_gene: .
len: 16
v_gene: TRBV19

CDR3nt: TGTGCCAGCAGCTTAGGAATTCGACAGGGGAATCAGCCCCAGCATTTT
CDR3aa: CASSLGIRQGNQPQHF
abundance: .
j_gene: TRBJ1-5
d_gene: TRBD1
len: 16
v_gene: TRBV7-8

CDR3nt: TGTGCCAGCTCACCACTCCCCCACTCCAGGGACTCCTACAATGAGCAGTTCTTC
CDR3aa: CASSPLPHSRDSYNEQFF
abundance: few
j_gene: TRBJ2-1
d_gene: .
len: 18
v_gene: TRBV18

CDR3nt: TGTGCCAGCAGTTACTTTGCAGGGTCGGGCGAGCAGTACTTC
CDR3aa: CASSYFAGSGEQYF
abundance: once
j_gene: TRBJ2-7
d_gene: .
len: 14
v_gene: TRBV6-6

CDR3nt: TGTGCCTCAAAGTTGCGCGGCTCTCAGAACGCCTACGAGCAGTACTTC
CDR3aa: CASKLRGSQNAYEQYF
abundance: .
j_gene: TRBJ2-7
d_gene: .
len: 16
v_gene: TRBV19

CDR3nt: TGCGCCAGCAAGTTAAGGACAGGGCCGAATGAGCAGTTCTTC
CDR3aa: CASKLRTGPNEQFF
abundance: .
j_gene: TRBJ2-1
d_gene: TRBD1
len: 14
v_gene: TRBV5-1

CDR3nt: TGTGCCAGCAGTTACTCGAGGCGGGGTGCCTCCTACGAGCAGTACTTC
CDR3aa: CASSYSRRGASYEQYF
abundance: .
j_gene: TRBJ2-7
d_gene: .
len: 16
v_gene: TRBV6-5

CDR3nt: TGCGCCAGCAGCCAAGGTCTTCAGGAGGGCAGCGCCGATTTTAACTATGGCTACACCTTC
CDR3aa: CASSQGLQEGSADFNYGYTF
abundance: .
j_gene: TRBJ1-2
d_gene: .
len: 20
v_gene: TRBV4-3

CDR3nt: TGCAGCGCCGCCGGGACAGGGGGCGAGCAGTACTTC
CDR3aa: CSAAGTGGEQYF
abundance: .
j_gene: TRBJ2-7
d_gene: TRBD1
len: 12
v_gene: TRBV29-1

CDR3nt: TGTGCCAGCAGCTCGTCGGGGGGGTTCAATGAGCAGTTCTTC
CDR3aa: CASSSSGGFNEQFF
abundance: .
j_gene: TRBJ2-1
d_gene: TRBD2
len: 14
v_gene: TRBV9

CDR3nt: TGCGCCAGCAGCCTAAGTGGACAGCCTTATGGCTACACCTTC
CDR3aa: CASSLSGQPYGYTF
abundance: once
j_gene: TRBJ1-2
d_gene: .
len: 14
v_gene: TRBV5-1

CDR3nt: TGCGCCAGCAGCTTCCGGGGCGGGGGGATAGATACGCAGTATTTT
CDR3aa: CASSFRGGGIDTQYF
abundance: .
j_gene: TRBJ2-3
d_gene: TRBD2
len: 15
v_gene: TRBV5-1

CDR3nt: TGTGCCAGTCAACCGGGACAGGGGGCGCCGGTCGGGGAGCTGTTTTTT
CDR3aa: CASQPGQGAPVGELFF
abundance: .
j_gene: TRBJ2-2
d_gene: TRBD1
len: 16
v_gene: TRBV5-6

CDR3nt: TGTGCCAGCAGCTTAGGTATAGGAGCTAACGGAAGGCATGAGCAGTTCTTC
CDR3aa: CASSLGIGANGRHEQFF
abundance: .
j_gene: TRBJ2-1
d_gene: .
len: 17
v_gene: TRBV7-9

CDR3nt: TGTGCCAGCAGTTTTTTGGGAGTTAGCACAGATACGCAGTATTTT
CDR3aa: CASSFLGVSTDTQYF
abundance: .
j_gene: TRBJ2-3
d_gene: .
len: 15
v_gene: TRBV27

CDR3nt: TGCGCCAGCAGCATAAGGACAGGGATAAATCAGCCCCAGCATTTT
CDR3aa: CASSIRTGINQPQHF
abundance: .
j_gene: TRBJ1-5
d_gene: TRBD1
len: 15
v_gene: TRBV5-1

CDR3nt: TGTGCCAGCAGCGTAGACCCCCTAGATTCACCCCTCCACTTT
CDR3aa: CASSVDPLDSPLHF
abundance: .
j_gene: TRBJ1-6
d_gene: .
len: 14
v_gene: TRBV9

CDR3nt: TGCGCCAGCAGTGAGACGGGGTCTGGGCAAGAGACCCAGTACTTC
CDR3aa: CASSETGSGQETQYF
abundance: .
j_gene: TRBJ2-5
d_gene: .
len: 15
v_gene: TRBV10-1

CDR3nt: TGTGCTAGCAGTTACGGGCGGGGGGGGATTAGCTATGGCTACACCTTC
CDR3aa: CASSYGRGGISYGYTF
abundance: .
j_gene: TRBJ1-2
d_gene: .
len: 16
v_gene: TRBV7-7

CDR3nt: TGCGCCAGCAGCTTAAAGGGGGCCGGGGAGCTGTTTTTT
CDR3aa: CASSLKGAGELFF
abundance: .
j_gene: TRBJ2-2
d_gene: .
len: 13
v_gene: TRBV5-1

CDR3nt: TGTGCCTGGAGCGCCGCTGCGGATTTCAATGAGCAGTTCTTC
CDR3aa: CAWSAAADFNEQFF
abundance: once
j_gene: TRBJ2-1
d_gene: .
len: 14
v_gene: TRBV30

CDR3nt: TGTGCCAGCAGTGAAGGACTCCTCTACGAGCAGTACTTC
CDR3aa: CASSEGLLYEQYF
abundance: .
j_gene: TRBJ2-7
d_gene: .
len: 13
v_gene: TRBV6-1

CDR3nt: TGTGCCAGCCCAAAGGGTCGGGAGAACACTGAAGCTTTCTTT
CDR3aa: CASPKGRENTEAFF
abundance: .
j_gene: TRBJ1-1
d_gene: .
len: 14
v_gene: TRBV28

CDR3nt: TGTGCCAGCAGCCGGGACAGGGGATTGTCCTACGAGCAGTACTTC
CDR3aa: CASSRDRGLSYEQYF
abundance: .
j_gene: TRBJ2-7
d_gene: TRBD1
len: 15
v_gene: TRBV28

CDR3nt: TGTGCCAGCAGCGTAAGCGGGGGGAGCACAGATACGCAGTATTTT
CDR3aa: CASSVSGGSTDTQYF
abundance: .
j_gene: TRBJ2-3
d_gene: TRBD2
len: 15
v_gene: TRBV9

CDR3nt: TGTGCCTGGAGCGGACAGTTTAATCAGCCCCAGCATTTT
CDR3aa: CAWSGQFNQPQHF
abundance: .
j_gene: TRBJ1-5
d_gene: .
len: 13
v_gene: TRBV30

CDR3nt: TGTGCCTGGAGTTCCTGGACAGGCTATGCAACTAATGAAAAACTGTTTTTT
CDR3aa: CAWSSWTGYATNEKLFF
abundance: few
j_gene: TRBJ1-4
d_gene: TRBD1
len: 17
v_gene: TRBV30

CDR3nt: TGTGCCAGTAGTGGAGGGGGAGCGGGGGAAGAGACCCAGTACTTC
CDR3aa: CASSGGGAGEETQYF
abundance: .
j_gene: TRBJ2-5
d_gene: TRBD2
len: 15
v_gene: TRBV19

CDR3nt: TGTGCCAGCAGCGCGTCCGGGGGATTTAACACTGAAGCTTTCTTT
CDR3aa: CASSASGGFNTEAFF
abundance: .
j_gene: TRBJ1-1
d_gene: .
len: 15
v_gene: TRBV7-8

CDR3nt: TGTGCCACCAGCAGAGATCCCGGCGGTCCCCAGCATTTT
CDR3aa: CATSRDPGGPQHF
abundance: .
j_gene: TRBJ1-5
d_gene: .
len: 13
v_gene: TRBV15

CDR3nt: TGTGCCACCAGCAGAGCGAGACATGCCACCGGGGAGCTGTTTTTT
CDR3aa: CATSRARHATGELFF
abundance: many
j_gene: TRBJ2-2
d_gene: .
len: 15
v_gene: TRBV15

CDR3nt: TGTGCCAGCAGCTTAGATAGCGGGGTGACCTACGAGCAGTACTTC
CDR3aa: CASSLDSGVTYEQYF
abundance: .
j_gene: TRBJ2-7
d_gene: TRBD2
len: 15
v_gene: TRBV11-2

CDR3nt: TGCGCCAGCAGCCAAGATAAGAGGGCGGGATCCTACGAGCAGTACTTC
CDR3aa: CASSQDKRAGSYEQYF
abundance: .
j_gene: TRBJ2-7
d_gene: .
len: 16
v_gene: TRBV4-3

CDR3nt: TGTGCCAGCAGCCAAGGACTAGTTTCATCCTACGAGCAGTACTTC
CDR3aa: CASSQGLVSSYEQYF
abundance: .
j_gene: TRBJ2-7
d_gene: TRBD2
len: 15
v_gene: TRBV5-4

CDR3nt: TGTGCCAGCAGCACGCAACAGGGACCCTCCGAGACCCAGTACTTC
CDR3aa: CASSTQQGPSETQYF
abundance: .
j_gene: TRBJ2-5
d_gene: .
len: 15
v_gene: TRBV7-6

CDR3nt: TGTGCCACCAGCAGAGATGGTGGGCAGGGGGGCTTC
CDR3aa: CATSRDGGQGGF
abundance: .
j_gene: TRBJ1-2
d_gene: TRBD1
len: 12
v_gene: TRBV15

CDR3nt: TGTGCCATGCCCGGACCCCCCGGCGGGGAGACCCAGTACTTC
CDR3aa: CAMPGPPGGETQYF
abundance: .
j_gene: TRBJ2-5
d_gene: .
len: 14
v_gene: TRBV10-3

CDR3nt: TGTGCCAGCAGCGCACACCTCAGGGGGGAAGAGACCCAGTACTTC
CDR3aa: CASSAHLRGEETQYF
abundance: .
j_gene: TRBJ2-5
d_gene: .
len: 15
v_gene: TRBV9

CDR3nt: TGTGCCAGCAACTGTACTTCCTACGAGCAGTACTTC
CDR3aa: CASNCTSYEQYF
abundance: .
j_gene: TRBJ2-7
d_gene: .
len: 12
v_gene: TRBV5-4

CDR3nt: TGTGCCAGCACCTATAACAGGGTTTTTGGAAACACCATATATTTT
CDR3aa: CASTYNRVFGNTIYF
abundance: .
j_gene: TRBJ1-3
d_gene: .
len: 15
v_gene: TRBV11-2

CDR3nt: TGTGCCAGTAGTTCGGGACAGGGGCCCAATCAGCCCCAGCATTTT
CDR3aa: CASSSGQGPNQPQHF
abundance: .
j_gene: TRBJ1-5
d_gene: TRBD1
len: 15
v_gene: TRBV19

CDR3nt: TGTGCCAGCTTAGACAGGGGAGAGACCCAGTACTTC
CDR3aa: CASLDRGETQYF
abundance: .
j_gene: TRBJ2-5
d_gene: TRBD1
len: 12
v_gene: TRBV2

CDR3nt: TGTGCCAGCAGCGGACGTGGCGGCAGGGCGAATACGAACACCGGGGAGCTGTTTTTT
CDR3aa: CASSGRGGRANTNTGELFF
abundance: .
j_gene: TRBJ2-2
d_gene: .
len: 19
v_gene: TRBV9

CDR3nt: TGTGCCAGCAGCTCCAGGGCGGCCGGAATAGCCAAAAACATTCAGTACTTC
CDR3aa: CASSSRAAGIAKNIQYF
abundance: .
j_gene: TRBJ2-4
d_gene: .
len: 17
v_gene: TRBV5-4